This T cell receptor beta chain comes out of a study of T cells in tuberculosis (dated by TCRdb to 2017 to 2018). Regarding the complete study: The study combined CD1B tetramers and high-throughput TCR immunosequencing to characterize T cells specific for the mycobacterial lipid antigen glucose monomycolate (GMM). A South African clinical cohort compared IGRA-negative adolescents, IGRA-positive adolescents with latent tuberculosis and adults with active tuberculosis, roughly 9 per group. PBMC from active tuberculosis patients were archived either before standard anti-tuberculosis treatment began or within 7 days of the start of that treatment. Study-wide findings and limitations: Compared with IGRA-negative controls, TCR-alpha repertoires from active tuberculosis had smaller mean NN-distances to GMM-specific TCRs, which suggests that these TCRs underwent clonal expansion. With the diverse GMM-specific repertoire as input, a classifier achieved 85% to 90% accuracy (AUROC 0.90), whereas GEM motif frequencies as input gave around 70% accuracy. Clinical samples were selected based on which cryopreserved specimens were available, and the active tuberculosis cases were adults whereas the controls were adolescents. Smaller NN-distances were partly driven by shorter CDR3-alpha lengths in active tuberculosis patients, and statistical significance was not reached for the TCR-beta difference.

This sample's time point label indicates: new active TB diagnosis, blood taken before or within 7 days of starting treatment. Active tuberculosis patients were HIV-seronegative South African adults aged 18 years or older with a new diagnosis. Confirmation of active tuberculosis was based on positive sputum smear microscopy and/or a positive M. tuberculosis culture. Immunosequencing was performed on unsorted cryopreserved PBMC, with 80,000 to 100,000 T cells per clinical donor covered on average. The CDR3 runs 15 residues from the cysteine to the phenylalanine. This entry keeps only the CDR3 DNA: 45 bases, framed from base 1. V lost 6 bases and J lost 3 bases, and the count of bases not matched to a germline gene is 6. Sequences MNHEY (CDR1) and SVGAGI (CDR2) are obtained from the germline V gene. The sample holds one count of this clone. Its antigen remains undetermined. Within one base of it there is no much larger clone, and no base qualities were kept. This specimen includes other DNA sequences encoding the same CDR3.

The immunoSEQ multiplex PCR assay was used to generate TCR libraries, with TCR-beta and/or TCR-alpha/delta assays applied to each sample. The Illumina high-throughput platform was used to sequence the amplified TCR libraries. In the authors' own workflow: Clustering and dimensionality reduction relied on pairwise TCRdist distances among GMM-specific receptors from T cells that were either sorted ex vivo or expanded in vitro. Each clinical repertoire was scored by mean NN-distance, the average TCRdist to the nearest 10% of tetramer-positive reference sequences. GEM TCR motif frequency was computed as the fraction of unique TCRs matching known GEM sequences by V/J usage and CDR3 length. Active tuberculosis was classified by linear discriminant analysis with leave-one-out cross-validation, implemented in scikit-learn. Sourced from immuneACCESS, this table was stored by TCRdb with only in-frame sequences that have V and J called. A share of the clones is absent; for the studies checked, an unresolved V gene accounts for under half, and the remainder has no known explanation. V and J calls and clone size are given by that table; D and trimming were obtained from the DNA. The sample data list tens of thousands of clones, and approximately 85% of these were observed just once. About 16% of the sample rests with the top ten.

This material consisted of PBMCs, taken at tuberculosis diagnosis. The TCR comes from an adult with tuberculosis. This receptor chain uses TRBV6-5 and TRBJ2-2; TRBD1 matches 8 bases in the middle. The DNA is TGTGCCAGCAGACCCGACAGGGGAGACACCGGGGAGCTGTTTTTT. Its amino acids are CASRPDRGDTGELFF.